This T cell receptor beta chain is drawn from a study of chemoradiotherapy in HPV16-positive cancers. General study results and limits: During treatment, candidate HPV-specific clones and E7-related motifs expanded in tumor. The functional HPV-specific definition rests on just two HPV16-positive patients.

V was cut by 0 bases and J by 5 bases, with 8 bases left in between. CDR3 length: 13 amino acids. The method was immunoSEQ multiplex PCR; TCRdb's version includes in-frame clones alone and lacks a portion of them. This sample has under 70,000 clones; 90% occur once, and the top ten carry 2.5% to 4%. This clone was seen only once. What it binds is not known. This TCR was sampled from a human donor with HPV-associated anogenital cancer. This specimen was blood, taken from a patient who underwent chemoradiotherapy. This chain joins TRBV5-3 and TRBJ2-5; TRBD1 is a possible D gene (5 bases). TRBV5-3 belongs to the ORF category, with a function that is uncertain. CDR3 residues: CARSLEGKETQYF. The CDR3 nucleotides read TGTGCCAGAAGCTTGGAGGGGAAGGAGACCCAGTACTTC.